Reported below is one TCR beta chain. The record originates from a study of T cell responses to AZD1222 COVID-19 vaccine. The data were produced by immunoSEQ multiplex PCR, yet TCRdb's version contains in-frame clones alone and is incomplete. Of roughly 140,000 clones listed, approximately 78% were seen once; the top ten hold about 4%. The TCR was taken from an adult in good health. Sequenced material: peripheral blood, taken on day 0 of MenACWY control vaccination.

The CDR3 nucleotides are TGTGCCAGCAGCTTGGGCGCAGGGACAGGGGTACTCGAGACCCAGTACTTC. This gives the protein CASSLGAGTGVLETQYF. The chain combines TRBV5-8 with TRBJ2-5; TRBD1 aligns across 10 bases. The length of the CDR3 is 17 residues. V shed 0 bases and J 5 bases; nucleotides not matched to a gene: 10. Germline loops: CDR1 SGHTS, CDR2 YDEGEE.